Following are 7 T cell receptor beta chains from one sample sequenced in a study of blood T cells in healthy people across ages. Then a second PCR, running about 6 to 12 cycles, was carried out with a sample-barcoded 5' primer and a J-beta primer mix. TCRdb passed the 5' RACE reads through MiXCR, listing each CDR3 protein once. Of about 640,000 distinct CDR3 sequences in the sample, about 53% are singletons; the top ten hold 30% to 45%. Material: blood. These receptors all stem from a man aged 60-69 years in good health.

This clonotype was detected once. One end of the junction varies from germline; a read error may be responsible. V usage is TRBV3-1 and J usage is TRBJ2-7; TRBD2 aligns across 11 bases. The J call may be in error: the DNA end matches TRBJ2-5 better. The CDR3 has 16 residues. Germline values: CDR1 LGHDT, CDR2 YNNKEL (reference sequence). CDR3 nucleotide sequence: TGTGCCAACAGCCAAGAAGGGGGACTAGCGGAAGAGACCCAGTACTTC. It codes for CANSQEGGLAEETQYF.

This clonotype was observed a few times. The CDR3 nucleotides are TGTGCCAGCAGTTTGGGACGGCTGAGGGAGACCCAGTACTTC. It encodes CASSLGRLRETQYF. The chain employs TRBV6-6 and TRBJ2-5; D may match TRBD1 or TRBD2 (5 bases each). There are 14 residues in the CDR3. CDR1 is MNHNY, CDR2 SVGAGI, per germline (reference sequence). V was cut by 4 bases and J by 5 bases, with 14 bases left in between.

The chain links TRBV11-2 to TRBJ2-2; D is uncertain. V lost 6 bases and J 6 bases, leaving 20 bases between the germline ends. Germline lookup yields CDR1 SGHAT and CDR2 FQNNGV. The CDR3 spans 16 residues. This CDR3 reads CASRAWVKAASGELFF. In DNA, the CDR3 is TGTGCCAGCAGGGCGTGGGTCAAGGCGGCGTCCGGGGAGCTGTTTTTT.

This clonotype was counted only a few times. The CDR3 region is CASKGTGDSAFWANVLTF. The CDR3 coding sequence is TGCGCCAGCAAGGGGACTGGGGACAGCGCGTTTTGGGCCAACGTCCTGACTTTC. The chain joins TRBV5-1 to TRBJ2-6; TRBD1 might be the D (7 bases). V gave up 6 bases and J gave up 5 bases, with 24 bases separating them. Germline V lookup: CDR1 SGHRS, CDR2 YFSETQ. This CDR3 is 18 amino acids long.

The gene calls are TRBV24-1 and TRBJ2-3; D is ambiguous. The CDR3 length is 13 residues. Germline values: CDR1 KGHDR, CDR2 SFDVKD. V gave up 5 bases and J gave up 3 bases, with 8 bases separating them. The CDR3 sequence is CATSGARTDTQYF. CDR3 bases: TGTGCCACCAGTGGGGCCCGTACAGATACGCAGTATTTT.

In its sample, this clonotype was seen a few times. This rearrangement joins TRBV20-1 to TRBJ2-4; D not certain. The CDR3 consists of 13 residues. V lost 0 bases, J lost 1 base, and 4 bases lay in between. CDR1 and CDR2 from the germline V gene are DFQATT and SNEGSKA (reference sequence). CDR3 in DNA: TGCAGTGCTAGAGATATCGCCAAAAACATTCAGTACTTC. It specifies CSARDIAKNIQYF.

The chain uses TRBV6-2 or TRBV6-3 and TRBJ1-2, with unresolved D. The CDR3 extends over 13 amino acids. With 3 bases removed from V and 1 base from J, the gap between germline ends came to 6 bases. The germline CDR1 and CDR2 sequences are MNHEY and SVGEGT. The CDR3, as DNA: TGTGCCAGCAGTTATGTCGATAACTATGGCTACACCTTC. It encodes CASSYVDNYGYTF.